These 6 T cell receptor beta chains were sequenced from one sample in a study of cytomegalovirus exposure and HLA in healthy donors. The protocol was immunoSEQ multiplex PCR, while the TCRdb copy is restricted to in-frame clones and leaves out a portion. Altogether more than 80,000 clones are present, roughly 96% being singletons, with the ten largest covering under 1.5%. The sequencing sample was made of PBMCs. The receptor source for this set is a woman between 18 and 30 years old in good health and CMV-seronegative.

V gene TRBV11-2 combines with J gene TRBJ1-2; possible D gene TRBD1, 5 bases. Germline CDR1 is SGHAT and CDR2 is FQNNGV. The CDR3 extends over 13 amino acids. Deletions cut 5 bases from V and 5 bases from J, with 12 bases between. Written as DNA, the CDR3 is TGTGCCAGCAGCCCTAGGACAAGATATGGCTACACCTTC. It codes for CASSPRTRYGYTF.

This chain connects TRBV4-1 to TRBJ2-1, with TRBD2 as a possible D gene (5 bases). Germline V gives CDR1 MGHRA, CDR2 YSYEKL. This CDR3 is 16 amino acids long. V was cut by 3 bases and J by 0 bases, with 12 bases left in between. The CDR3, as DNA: TGCGCCAGCAGCCAGGGGTTTGGGAGCTCCTACAATGAGCAGTTCTTC. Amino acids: CASSQGFGSSYNEQFF.

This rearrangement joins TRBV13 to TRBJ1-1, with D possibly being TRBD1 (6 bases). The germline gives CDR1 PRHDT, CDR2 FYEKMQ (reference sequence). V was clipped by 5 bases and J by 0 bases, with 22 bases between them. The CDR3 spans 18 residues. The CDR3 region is CASSTQDSEHAMNTEAFF. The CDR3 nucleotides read TGTGCCAGCAGCACCCAGGACAGCGAACATGCAATGAACACTGAAGCTTTCTTT.

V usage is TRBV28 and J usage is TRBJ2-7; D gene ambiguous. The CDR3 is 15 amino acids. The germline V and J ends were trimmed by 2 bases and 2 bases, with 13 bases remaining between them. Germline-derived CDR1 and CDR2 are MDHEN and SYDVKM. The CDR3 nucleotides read TGTGCCAGCAGTTTAGATCAACGTCGAGCCTACGAGCAGTACTTC. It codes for CASSLDQRRAYEQYF.

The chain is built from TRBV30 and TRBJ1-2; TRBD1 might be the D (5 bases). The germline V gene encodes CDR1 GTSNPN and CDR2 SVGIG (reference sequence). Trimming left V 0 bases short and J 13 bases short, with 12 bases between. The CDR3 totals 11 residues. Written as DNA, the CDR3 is TGTGCCTGGAGTGTCGGGGACTCCGGCACCTTC. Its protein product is CAWSVGDSGTF.

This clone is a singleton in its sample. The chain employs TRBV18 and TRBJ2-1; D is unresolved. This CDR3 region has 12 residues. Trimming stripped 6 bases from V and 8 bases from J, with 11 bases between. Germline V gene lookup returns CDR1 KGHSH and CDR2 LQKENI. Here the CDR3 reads CASSTSHDEQFF. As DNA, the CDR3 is TGTGCCAGCTCCACCAGTCATGATGAGCAGTTCTTC.